This section outlines one T cell receptor beta chain sequence together with its context. Its antigen is not identified. This sample is drawn from a study of CD8+ T cells in alopecia areata. The study's findings and limits: In scalp samples, resident alphabeta T cells of normal skin are also sequenced. Lesional scalp, notably in alopecia totalis/universalis, had clonality above that of normal scalp.

The junction had 7 bases not matched to a gene; V was cut back by 0 bases and J by 5 bases. The CDR3 has 16 residues. The germline V gene encodes CDR1 SGHRS and CDR2 YFSETQ. RNA extraction was followed by reverse transcription into cDNA, which acted as the sequencing template. Method: immunoSEQ multiplex PCR; TCRdb's copy keeps in-frame clones and lacks some. The sample includes 220,000 or so clones, 50% to 70% seen only once; the top ten take less than 0.6%. Peripheral blood and lesional scalp punch biopsies were taken from alopecia areata patients. The sequenced sample was CD4+ T cells sorted from blood, obtained at week 0. The chain joins TRBV5-1 to TRBJ2-2; 7 bases agree with TRBD2. This receptor was obtained from a human donor with alopecia areata. The CDR3 loop reads CASSLEPGGRTGELFF. CDR3 sequence (DNA): TGCGCCAGCAGCTTGGAACCGGGAGGCCGAACCGGGGAGCTGTTTTTT.